The 13 T cell receptor beta chains below were found in one sample sequenced in a study of Tregs in tolerant kidney transplant recipients. The nonmyeloablative bone marrow transplants came from related graft donors, with transient mixed chimerism. TCRdb's table, derived via immunoSEQ multiplex PCR, lists solely in-frame clones and lacks some. The data show approximately 90,000 clones, approximately 94% seen once. The specimen was CD4+ T cells from blood (PBMCs), collected 12 months after the transplant. All receptors come from a human patient who received a combined kidney and bone marrow transplant. Some T cells may arise from the graft donor.

The chain joins TRBV30 to TRBJ1-2, with D unresolved. The CDR3 runs to 12 residues. V lost 4 bases to trimming and J lost 4 bases, with 10 bases between them. From germline, CDR1 is GTSNPN and CDR2 SVGIG (reference sequence). The CDR3, as DNA: TGTGCCTGGACAACGCAGTTCTATGGCTACACCTTC. This encodes CAWTTQFYGYTF.

This chain joins TRBV15 and TRBJ2-2; TRBD2 matches 8 bases. The CDR3 sequence is 13 residues long. The germline V gene has CDR1 LNHNV and CDR2 YYDKDF (reference sequence). With V trimmed by 3 bases and J by 9 bases, 3 bases remained unmatched. CDR3 sequence reads: CATSRTSARELFF. DNA of the CDR3: TGTGCCACCAGCAGGACTAGCGCCCGGGAGCTGTTTTTT.

In its sample, this clone was seen once. The V gene is TRBV27, the J gene TRBJ2-7, with TRBD1 identical over 8 bases. This CDR3 comprises 18 residues. Germline values: CDR1 MNHEY, CDR2 SMNVEV (reference sequence). The junction had 16 bases not matched to a gene; V was cut back by 5 bases and J by 1 base. The CDR3 DNA follows: TGTGCCAGCAGTCGAACAATTCCGGGACAGGCTACGTCCTACGAGCAGTACTTC. This codes for CASSRTIPGQATSYEQYF.

This chain joins TRBV14 and TRBJ2-7; perhaps TRBD2 as D (6 bases). The CDR3 is made up of 16 amino acids. Germline assignment: CDR1 SGHDN and CDR2 FVKESK. Trimming took off 1 base at V and 3 bases at J, with 16 bases between the two ends. CDR3 DNA sequence: TGTGCCAGCAGCCAAGGTCGCGGGATCCGTATCTACGAGCAGTACTTC. Protein sequence: CASSQGRGIRIYEQYF. Together with reference TRBV14 and TRBJ2-7, the CDR3 gives the full variable domain: EAGVTQFPSHSVIEKGQTVTLRCDPISGHDNLYWYRRVMGKEIKFLLHFVKESKQDESGMPNNRFLAERTGGTYSTLKVQPAELEDSGVYFCASSQGRGIRIYEQYFGPGTRLTVT.

The rearrangement joins TRBV9 to TRBJ2-1; 8 nucleotides agree with TRBD1. Germline values: CDR1 SGDLS, CDR2 YYNGEE. This CDR3 spans 14 amino acids. The V gene end was trimmed by 4 bases and the J gene end by 5 bases; junction bases not matched to a gene: 5. The CDR3 loop is CASSIRTGHNEQFF. The CDR3 DNA is TGTGCCAGCAGCATCAGGACAGGGCACAATGAGCAGTTCTTC.

This rearrangement joins TRBV29-1 to TRBJ2-1, with 7 bases identical to TRBD1. This CDR3 has 14 residues. Trimming cost V 2 bases and J 4 bases; bases outside gene matches: 5. Germline-derived CDR1 and CDR2 are SQVTM and ANQGSEA. For the CDR3, the DNA is TGCAGCGTTGAATGGGACAGACAATACAATGAGCAGTTCTTC. Translated, it gives CSVEWDRQYNEQFF.

This clone was counted a few times. The chain couples TRBV25-1 to TRBJ1-1; D is uncertain. The CDR3 extends over 13 amino acids. Germline V CDR1 and CDR2: MGHDK, SYGVNS. V lost 7 bases and J lost 10, with 19 bases in between. This CDR3 is CASTSRGIPTAFF. The CDR3, as DNA: TGTGCCAGCACCTCTCGAGGCATTCCTACAGCTTTCTTT.

V gene TRBV5-5 combines with J gene TRBJ2-1; 7 bases map to TRBD1. Trimming removed 2 bases from V and 2 bases from J; junction bases left unmatched: 10. The germline V gene has CDR1 SGHKS and CDR2 YYEKEE (reference sequence). The CDR3 spans 17 residues. The CDR3 here is CASSFPPKRGPYNEQFF. In DNA, the CDR3 is TGTGCCAGCAGCTTCCCGCCCAAAAGGGGGCCCTACAATGAGCAGTTCTTC.

The rearrangement uses TRBV5-1 and TRBJ1-1; D not resolved. This CDR3 has 15 amino acids. Germline CDR1 and CDR2: SGHRS and YFSETQ. Deletions cut 1 base from V and 3 bases from J, with 13 bases between. CDR3 nucleotide sequence: TGCGCCAGCAGCTTGATCGGAGGTAAGGACACTGAAGCTTTCTTT. It specifies CASSLIGGKDTEAFF.

V usage is TRBV6-6 and J usage is TRBJ1-4; 9 positions agree with TRBD1. The CDR3 contains 15 residues. The germline V gene encodes CDR1 MNHNY and CDR2 SVGAGI (reference sequence). Trimming cost V 5 bases and J 5 bases; bases outside gene matches: 6. The CDR3 protein is CASSLSGTGNEKLFF. Written as DNA, the CDR3 is TGTGCCAGCAGTCTATCCGGGACAGGGAATGAAAAACTGTTTTTT.

The chain employs TRBV7-9 and TRBJ1-2; TRBD1 matches at 7 bases. V shed 2 bases, J shed 6 bases, and the junction held 6 bases outside the gene matches. The CDR3 runs to 14 residues. CDR1 and CDR2 (germline): SEHNR, FQNEAQ (reference sequence). This CDR3 reads CASSLYQGVDGYTF. CDR3 nucleotides: TGTGCCAGCAGCTTATACCAGGGGGTAGATGGCTACACCTTC.

The rearrangement joins TRBV7-9 to TRBJ1-6, with D hard to call. This CDR3 spans 15 amino acids. V lost 1 base and J 7 bases, leaving 11 bases between the germline ends. Germline V gives CDR1 SEHNR, CDR2 FQNEAQ (reference sequence). CDR3 region: CASSLVAGRNSPLHF. Here the CDR3 DNA reads TGTGCCAGCAGCTTAGTCGCCGGGAGGAATTCACCCCTCCACTTT. Complete variable domain (other parts from reference TRBV7-9 and TRBJ1-6): DTGVSQNPRHKITKRGQNVTFRCDPISEHNRLYWYRQTLGQGPEFLTYFQNEAQLEKSRLLSDRFSAERPKGSFSTLEIQRTEQGDSAMYLCASSLVAGRNSPLHFGNGTRLTVT.

The chain employs TRBV20-1 and TRBJ1-5; no clear D gene. The germline V gene encodes CDR1 DFQATT and CDR2 SNEGSKA (reference sequence). This CDR3 has 11 residues. V dropped 0 bases and J dropped 11 bases, with 8 bases sitting between them. The CDR3 DNA reads TGCAGTGCTAGAGATTATGGAGCCCAGCATTTT. Protein product: CSARDYGAQHF.